The 26 T cell receptor beta chains below come from one sample, sequenced in a study of T-cell reconstitution after alpha-beta-depleted transplantation in children. Preparing the TCRbeta library involved the use of unique molecular identifiers. TCRdb fed the PCR reads into MiXCR, producing one record per CDR3 protein. The sample holds over 120,000 distinct CDR3 sequences; 7.5% to 9% are singletons and the top ten take 15% to 20%. The starting material was PBMCs, mostly from graft donor cells, obtained 180 days after TCRalphabeta/CD19-depleted stem cell transplant. These receptors were obtained from a female patient aged 2-10 years who had a stem cell transplant for congenital amegakaryocytic thrombocytopenia, so the T cells may come from the graft donor.

Many counts were recorded for this clonotype. The chain combines TRBV3-1 with TRBJ2-1; D remains unclear. CDR1 and CDR2 from the germline V gene are LGHDT and YNNKEL (reference sequence). The CDR3 length is 11 residues. The germline V and J ends were trimmed by 6 bases and 3 bases, with 3 bases remaining between them. CDR3 sequence (DNA): TGTGCCAGCAGTGACTACAATGAGCAGTTCTTC. Translated, it gives CASSDYNEQFF.

This clonotype appeared many times. The V gene is TRBV27, the J gene TRBJ2-2, with D unclear. Germline CDR1 MNHEY, CDR2 SMNVEV (reference sequence). The CDR3 contains 15 residues. The ends were cut back, 0 bases at V and 5 bases at J, with 10 bases in the middle. CDR3 loop: CASSLSYLGTGELFF. Here the CDR3 DNA reads TGTGCCAGCAGTTTATCGTATCTAGGGACCGGGGAGCTGTTTTTT.

This clonotype was observed many times. V usage is TRBV5-6 and J usage is TRBJ1-2; D call uncertain. CDR3 length: 14 amino acids. Trimming left V 0 bases short and J 1 base short, with 7 bases between. Germline values: CDR1 SGHDT, CDR2 YYEEEE. CDR3 protein: CASSLVDFNYGYTF. CDR3 nucleotide sequence: TGTGCCAGCAGCTTGGTGGACTTTAACTATGGCTACACCTTC.

In its sample, this clonotype was seen many times. The chain links TRBV5-1 to TRBJ2-1; 10 bases align to TRBD2. This CDR3 region has 14 residues. Germline-derived CDR1 and CDR2 are SGHRS and YFSETQ. Germline trimming cut 5 bases from V and 3 bases from J; bases unmatched to any gene: 2. The CDR3: CASRRTSGYNEQFF. CDR3 sequence (DNA): TGCGCCAGCAGGAGGACTAGCGGCTACAATGAGCAGTTCTTC.

The table lists this clonotype with many counts. The chain has TRBV27 and TRBJ2-1, with D perhaps given as TRBD1 or TRBD2 (5 bases each). Trimming removed 5 bases from V and 4 bases from J, with 18 bases in between. The CDR3 loop spans 16 amino acids. CDR1 MNHEY and CDR2 SMNVEV come from the germline V gene (reference sequence). DNA of the CDR3: TGTGCCAGCAGTGCTAGCAGGAGGACACATTACAATGAGCAGTTCTTC. The encoded protein is CASSASRRTHYNEQFF.

This clonotype was counted at least ten times. The V gene is TRBV20-1, the J gene TRBJ1-2; D is ambiguous. CDR1 is DFQATT, CDR2 SNEGSKA, per germline (reference sequence). V lost 0 bases and J lost 7, with 9 bases in between. This CDR3 is 12 amino acids long. This CDR3 is CSAREGISGYTF. CDR3 bases: TGCAGTGCTAGAGAGGGTATCTCTGGCTACACCTTC.

This clonotype was recorded many times. In DNA form, the CDR3 reads TGCAGTGCTAGCTCTTACGTCGGGCAATTCGGGTTGGGCCACACTGAAGCTTTCTTT. Translated, it gives CSASSYVGQFGLGHTEAFF. The chain carries TRBV20-1 and TRBJ1-1, with unresolved D. CDR1 and CDR2 from the germline V gene are DFQATT and SNEGSKA (reference sequence). V shed 3 bases and J shed 3 bases, with 29 bases lying between them. CDR3 length equals 19 residues.

This clonotype was seen repeatedly, ten times or more. The J gene is TRBJ1-1, the V gene TRBV30, with D unresolved. CDR1 is GTSNPN, CDR2 SVGIG, per germline (reference sequence). V lost 4 bases, J lost 3 bases, and 0 bases lay in between. This CDR3 region has 9 residues. CDR3 loop: CAWNTEAFF. The CDR3 DNA sequence: TGTGCCTGGAACACTGAAGCTTTCTTT.

V gene TRBV12-3 or TRBV12-4 combines with J gene TRBJ1-2; possible D gene TRBD1, 5 bases. V lost 3 bases and J 7 bases, leaving 24 bases between the germline ends. This CDR3 contains 17 residues. The CDR3, as DNA: TGTGCCAGCAGTTTCTTTTACGGGGGACGCGGGCCTGCTGGCTACACCTTC. Amino acids: CASSFFYGGRGPAGYTF.

This clonotype was seen more than once but under ten times. The chain has TRBV29-1 and TRBJ1-6; 7 positions agree with TRBD1. The ends lost 6 bases at V and 9 bases at J; junction bases unmatched: 11. This CDR3 region has 14 residues. The germline gives CDR1 SQVTM, CDR2 ANQGSEA. CDR3 bases: TGCAGCGTCCCCGACAGGGAGAAAGGTTCACCCCTCCACTTT. It is translated as CSVPDREKGSPLHF. Looking up the rest from reference TRBV29-1 and TRBJ1-6 gives the full variable domain: SAVISQKPSRDICQRGTSLTIQCQVDSQVTMMFWYRQQPGQSLTLIATANQGSEATYESGFVIDKFPISRPNLTFSTLTVSNMSPEDSSIYLCSVPDREKGSPLHFGNGTRLTVT.

This clonotype occurred a few times. The V gene is TRBV5-1, the J gene TRBJ1-3; D unresolved. Deletions cut 6 bases from V and 0 bases from J, with 13 bases between. CDR1 is SGHRS, CDR2 YFSETQ, per germline. CDR3 length equals 15 residues. The chain's CDR3 is CASKQGSPSGNTIYF. CDR3 nucleotides: TGCGCCAGCAAACAAGGGAGCCCCTCTGGAAACACCATATATTTT.

This clonotype was counted at least ten times. The rearrangement links TRBV28 to TRBJ1-2; 7 bases are shared with TRBD1. Germline-derived CDR1 and CDR2 are MDHEN and SYDVKM. V lost 8 bases and J lost 3; bases outside the gene matches: 3. This CDR3 has 12 amino acids. The CDR3 DNA sequence: TGTGCCAGCTCGACAGGGCACTATGGCTACACCTTC. Protein product: CASSTGHYGYTF.

The V gene is TRBV7-2, the J gene TRBJ2-2; TRBD1 matches at 8 bases. The CDR3 runs 15 residues. Germline assignment: CDR1 SGHTA and CDR2 FQGNSA. After removal of 6 bases from V and 3 bases from J, the junction contained 6 bases not matched to a gene. The CDR3 coding sequence is TGTGCCAGCAGTTCTCGACAGGGGCACACCGGGGAGCTGTTTTTT. Its protein is CASSSRQGHTGELFF. Supplemented by reference TRBV7-2 and TRBJ2-2, the full variable domain reads GAGVSQSPSNKVTEKGKDVELRCDPISGHTALYWYRQSLGQGLEFLIYFQGNSAPDKSGLPSDRFSAERTGGSVSTLTIQRTQQEDSAVYLCASSSRQGHTGELFFGEGSRLTVL.

Many counts were recorded for this clonotype. In nucleotides, the CDR3 is TGCAGTGCTAGAGATAGCGGGAGCCGCTACGAGCAGTACTTC. Amino acids: CSARDSGSRYEQYF. V usage is TRBV20-1 and J usage is TRBJ2-7; 9 bases match TRBD2. Per the germline V gene, CDR1 is DFQATT and CDR2 is SNEGSKA (reference sequence). The CDR3 extends over 14 amino acids. V shed 0 bases, J shed 3 bases, and the junction held 3 bases outside the gene matches.

This clonotype was observed at least ten times. The V gene is TRBV5-1, the J gene TRBJ2-3, with D hard to call. V was pared by 4 bases and J by 1 base, with 10 bases between. The CDR3 covers 14 residues. Per the germline V gene, CDR1 is SGHRS and CDR2 is YFSETQ. The CDR3 coding sequence is TGCGCCAGCAGCCAGAACAGACGCACAGATACGCAGTATTTT. Its translation is CASSQNRRTDTQYF. The whole variable domain, remainder taken from reference TRBV5-1 and TRBJ2-3, is KAGVTQTPRYLIKTRGQQVTLSCSPISGHRSVSWYQQTPGQGLQFLFEYFSETQRNKGNFPGRFSGRQFSNSRSEMNVSTLELGDSALYLCASSQNRRTDTQYFGPGTRLTVL.

This clonotype has a count of ten or more. The rearrangement uses TRBV2 and TRBJ2-7, with 10 positions matching TRBD1. The V gene's germline CDR1 is SNHLY and CDR2 FYNNEI. CDR3 length: 15 amino acids. Germline trimming cut 5 bases from V and 1 base from J; bases unmatched to any gene: 5. The CDR3, as DNA: TGTGCCAGCAGTTCCCGACAGGGGGCTTCCTACGAGCAGTACTTC. It translates to CASSSRQGASYEQYF.

A few counts support this clonotype. This chain joins TRBV5-1 and TRBJ2-1; TRBD2 matches at 7 bases. The germline CDR1 and CDR2 sequences are SGHRS and YFSETQ. V shed 3 bases, J shed 1 base, and the junction held 4 bases outside the gene matches. The CDR3 extends over 15 amino acids. As DNA, the CDR3 is TGCGCCAGCAGCTGGGGCGGGGGATCCTACAATGAGCAGTTCTTC. Translation gives CASSWGGGSYNEQFF.

This clonotype was seen a handful of times. This sequence joins TRBV20-1 and TRBJ1-4; 7 nucleotides align to TRBD1. The V segment lost 2 bases and the J segment 10 bases; nucleotides outside the gene matches: 7. The CDR3 consists of 13 residues. Germline CDR1 and CDR2: DFQATT and SNEGSKA (reference sequence). In DNA, the CDR3 is TGCAGTGCTAGAAAAACAGGGGTGGTAAAACTGTTTTTT. Amino acids: CSARKTGVVKLFF.

This clonotype has just a few counts. The V call is TRBV18, the J call TRBJ2-2; D perhaps matches TRBD1 (6 bases). Between the trimmed V and J ends, which lost 3 bases and 9 bases, there was a span of 17 bases. Germline CDR1 reads KGHSH; CDR2 reads LQKENI. The CDR3 is made up of 15 amino acids. Written as DNA, the CDR3 is TGTGCCAGCTCACCGGGGACAACCTACAGCCGGGAGCTGTTTTTT. As protein: CASSPGTTYSRELFF.

The chain is built from TRBV30 and TRBJ2-1, with D possibly matching TRBD1 (6 bases). CDR3 length: 15 amino acids. V lost 2 bases and J lost 1, with 12 bases in between. Germline V gene data show CDR1 as GTSNPN and CDR2 as SVGIG (reference sequence). As DNA, the CDR3 is TGTGCCTGGAGTCATGGGGGCCTGTCCTACAATGAGCAGTTCTTC. Its protein product is CAWSHGGLSYNEQFF. Combining the CDR3 with reference TRBV30 and TRBJ2-1 gives the whole variable domain SQTIHQWPATLVQPVGSPLSLECTVEGTSNPNLYWYRQAAGRGLQLLFYSVGIGQISSEVPQNLSASRPQDRQFILSSKKLLLSDSGFYLCAWSHGGLSYNEQFFGPGTRLTVL.

This clonotype was recorded many times. This chain joins TRBV28 and TRBJ2-4; tentatively, D is TRBD1 (6 bases). The V gene lost 5 bases and the J gene lost 5 bases, with 25 bases spanning the gap. The CDR3 has 18 amino acids. Germline V lookup: CDR1 MDHEN, CDR2 SYDVKM. The CDR3 nucleotides are TGTGCCAGCAGTCTTACATACCGAGCCGGACAGACACAAAACATTCAGTACTTC. Protein product: CASSLTYRAGQTQNIQYF.

The genes are TRBV12-3 or TRBV12-4 and TRBJ2-2; no clear D gene. The CDR3 length is 12 residues. V lost 5 bases and J lost 2, with 3 bases in between. The CDR3 region has the DNA TGTGCCAGCAGTGGAAACACCGGGGAGCTGTTTTTT. Translating it yields CASSGNTGELFF.

This clonotype has just a few counts. This chain uses TRBV28 with TRBJ2-7; either TRBD1 or TRBD2 may supply D (5 bases each). The CDR3 runs to 15 residues. The germline V and J ends were trimmed by 3 bases and 6 bases, with 18 bases remaining between them. The V gene's germline CDR1 is MDHEN and CDR2 SYDVKM. CDR3 sequence reads: CASSFQTGPAGEQYF. CDR3 DNA sequence: TGTGCCAGCAGTTTTCAAACGGGGCCCGCCGGCGAGCAGTACTTC.

This clonotype was seen at least ten times. The chain recombines TRBV5-1 with TRBJ1-6, with 10 bases that match TRBD1. The V gene end was trimmed by 0 bases and the J gene end by 6 bases; junction bases not matched to a gene: 3. From germline, CDR1 is SGHRS and CDR2 YFSETQ. The CDR3 loop spans 16 amino acids. Here the CDR3 reads CASSLGWDRGNSPLHF. The CDR3, as DNA: TGCGCCAGCAGCTTGGGGTGGGACAGGGGTAATTCACCCCTCCACTTT.

The table lists this clonotype with many counts. The chain links TRBV7-7 to TRBJ2-1; TRBD1 is a possible D gene (6 bases). Trimming took off 5 bases at V and 9 bases at J, with 20 bases between the two ends. CDR3 length: 15 residues. Per the germline V gene, CDR1 is SSHAT and CDR2 is FNYEAQ (reference sequence). DNA of the CDR3: TGTGCCAGCAGCCCAAACAGGGCTGCTGGGAGTGAGCAGTTCTTC. Protein product: CASSPNRAAGSEQFF.

Only a few counts were recorded for this clonotype. The rearrangement joins TRBV12-3 or TRBV12-4 to TRBJ2-5, with 9 bases lining up with TRBD2. The V gene end was trimmed by 3 bases and the J gene end by 1 base; junction bases not matched to a gene: 6. The CDR3 runs 16 residues. CDR3 amino acids: CASSLIAGASQETQYF. For the CDR3, the DNA is TGTGCCAGCAGTTTGATAGCGGGGGCCAGCCAAGAGACCCAGTACTTC.